This T cell receptor (beta chain) was profiled in a study of blood T cell repertoires in COVID-19. The wider study: Both acute and convalescent COVID-19 samples were obtained from the United States, Italy and Spain.

As handled by the study authors: Reference gene primer amplification yielded estimated nucleated cell counts. The protocol was immunoSEQ multiplex PCR, while the TCRdb copy is restricted to in-frame clones and leaves out a portion. Clone size and V and J calls were adopted from that table, with D and trimming inferred from the DNA. Among some 75,000 clones, roughly 90% were seen once, and the ten largest hold roughly 0.58%. This CDR3 contains 16 residues. The germline CDR1 and CDR2 sequences are MNHEY and SVGEGT. The V gene lost 0 bases and the J gene lost 3 bases, with 12 bases spanning the gap. This sequence was found in a man aged 60 to 69 with acute or convalescent COVID-19. This chain connects TRBV6-2 or TRBV6-3 to TRBJ1-5, with a weak D call TRBD1 (6 bases). The sample was peripheral blood. CDR3 DNA: TGTGCCAGCAGTTACTCGATGGGGGCGGACAATCAGCCCCAGCATTTT. Its protein is CASSYSMGADNQPQHF.